This TCR beta chain was profiled in a study of shared clonotypes between healthy human individuals. The CDR3 loop spans 20 amino acids. Germline V gives CDR1 SGHVS, CDR2 FQNEAQ. V shed 1 base and J shed 0 bases, with 24 bases lying between them. Original data processing: Filtering was not the same, since immunoSEQ gave junction-only sequences without quality scores. The data were produced by immunoSEQ multiplex PCR, yet TCRdb's version contains in-frame clones alone and is incomplete. V and J calls and clone size are as listed in that table; D and trimming were resolved from the DNA. The sample holds fewer than 400,000 clones, over 65% seen once.

This chain uses TRBV7-8 with TRBJ1-1; perhaps TRBD1 as D (5 bases). This receptor was obtained from a man younger than 40 in good health. The material sequenced was memory CD4+ T cells sorted from blood. Stated subset: CD45RA-negative fraction. CDR3 DNA: TGTGCCAGCAGCTTAGACTCACGGGACCCCAGGTTGAGCATGAACACTGAAGCTTTCTTT. Residues: CASSLDSRDPRLSMNTEAFF.